This passage covers 15 T cell receptor beta chains from one sample sequenced in a study of blood T cell repertoires in COVID-19. Libraries were prepared by immunoSEQ multiplex PCR; TCRdb keeps only in-frame clonotypes and omits some of them. The sample includes fewer than 350,000 clones, around 81% of them seen just once. Sequencing was done on a sample of peripheral blood. The origin of the receptors is a woman in her fifties or sixties with active or convalescent COVID-19.

J is TRBJ2-5 and V is TRBV5-6, with 7 bases aligning to TRBD1. V shed 0 bases and J 5 bases; nucleotides not matched to a gene: 7. From germline, CDR1 is SGHDT and CDR2 YYEEEE. The CDR3 totals 15 residues. The CDR3 DNA sequence: TGTGCCAGCAGCTTGGGGACAGGAGCCCCGGAGACCCAGTACTTC. It encodes CASSLGTGAPETQYF.

As for this clone: A read error may account for a junction end that differs from germline. The chain is built from TRBV19 and TRBJ1-1; tentatively, D is TRBD1 (5 bases). The CDR3 has 15 residues. Germline V gene lookup returns CDR1 LNHDA and CDR2 SQIVND (reference sequence). For the CDR3, the DNA is TGTGCCAGTAGTTTAGAGGGGCGGCTGAACACTGAAGCTTTCTTT. It translates to CASSLEGRLNTEAFF.

Here the CDR3 reads CASSRGQAGEAFF. The CDR3 nucleotides read TGTGCCAGCAGCCGGGGACAGGCAGGTGAAGCTTTCTTT. The chain recombines TRBV7-2 with TRBJ1-1, with 8 bases that match TRBD1. Trimming cost V 5 bases and J 7 bases; bases outside gene matches: 6. Germline V gene sequence: CDR1 SGHTA, CDR2 FQGNSA. This CDR3 region has 13 residues.

This clone appeared once. The chain employs TRBV5-1 and TRBJ2-1; TRBD2 agrees at 7 bases. The germline CDR1 and CDR2 sequences are SGHRS and YFSETQ. This CDR3 comprises 19 residues. The V gene end was trimmed by 0 bases and the J gene end by 7 bases; junction bases not matched to a gene: 19. CDR3 bases: TGCGCCAGCAGCTTGGCCGCCACCTTTCGCGGCGGGGAGGGAAATGAGCAGTTCTTC. This sequence encodes CASSLAATFRGGEGNEQFF.

This chain links TRBV6-2 or TRBV6-3 with TRBJ2-5; TRBD1 might be the D (6 bases). V lost 6 bases and J 4 bases, leaving 15 bases between the germline ends. The CDR3 spans 14 residues. Germline CDR1 MNHEY, CDR2 SVGEGT. The CDR3 DNA follows: TGTGCCAGCAGCTGGGTGGGGGCCGTAGAGACCCAGTACTTC. Protein: CASSWVGAVETQYF.

V is TRBV11-1 and J is TRBJ2-5, with D possibly being TRBD1 (6 bases). The CDR3 loop spans 13 amino acids. The germline V and J ends were trimmed by 4 bases and 4 bases, with 10 bases remaining between them. Germline CDR1 is SGHAT and CDR2 is FQDESV (reference sequence). CDR3 coding DNA: TGTGCCAGCAGCTCAGACAGGAGAGAGACCCAGTACTTC. Its protein is CASSSDRRETQYF. Combining the CDR3 with reference TRBV11-1 and TRBJ2-5 gives the whole variable domain EAEVAQSPRYKITEKSQAVAFWCDPISGHATLYWYRQILGQGPELLVQFQDESVVDDSQLPKDRFSAERLKGVDSTLKIQPAELGDSAMYLCASSSDRRETQYFGPGTRLLVL.

In DNA form, the CDR3 reads TGTGCCAGCAGTGAAGGGACAAGGCTCTATGGCTACACCTTC. This sequence encodes CASSEGTRLYGYTF. The chain has TRBV2 and TRBJ1-2, with D possibly being TRBD1 (5 bases). This CDR3 spans 14 amino acids. CDR1 is SNHLY and CDR2 is FYNNEI in the germline V gene. The ends were cut back, 1 base at V and 4 bases at J, with 10 bases in the middle.

This clone was seen just once. This sequence joins TRBV11-3 and TRBJ2-1; D is possibly TRBD2 (5 bases). The CDR3 contains 13 residues. CDR1 SGHNT and CDR2 YENEEA come from the germline V gene. The V end was cut by 3 bases, the J end by 7 bases, with 10 bases between. The CDR3 DNA reads as TGTGCCAGCAGCTTGCGACTAAAGAATGAGCAGTTCTTC. Translating it yields CASSLRLKNEQFF.

The chain carries TRBV7-3 and TRBJ1-1; perhaps TRBD1 as D (6 bases). The CDR3 loop spans 12 amino acids. V lost 3 bases and J lost 10, with 12 bases in between. CDR1 and CDR2 (germline): SGHTA, FQGTGA. As DNA, the CDR3 is TGTGCCAGCAGCTTTAACAGGGAACCAGCTTTCTTT. Amino acids: CASSFNREPAFF.

The rearrangement joins TRBV5-6 to TRBJ2-1; 10 positions match TRBD1. The CDR3 runs to 15 residues. Trimming took 4 bases from V and 3 from J; bases not matched to a gene: 4. Germline CDR1 reads SGHDT; CDR2 reads YYEEEE. The CDR3 DNA is TGTGCCAGCAGCCTGGACAGGGGGTACTACAATGAGCAGTTCTTC. This sequence encodes CASSLDRGYYNEQFF.

The rearrangement uses TRBV21-1 and TRBJ2-5; whether TRBD1, the table's D call, matches the DNA was not checked. TRBV21-1 is labeled a pseudogene. CDR3 length: 17 residues. The CDR3 spells CASSKLRGSHFQETQYF. The CDR3 coding sequence is TGTGCCAGCAGCAAATTGAGGGGGTCTCATTTCCAAGAGACCCAGTACTTC.

The chain uses TRBV5-6 and TRBJ1-2, with D possibly TRBD1 on 5 matching bases. This CDR3 is built from 14 residues. Trimming removed 0 bases from V and 8 bases from J, with 14 bases in between. CDR1 is SGHDT, CDR2 YYEEEE, per germline. In DNA, the CDR3 is TGTGCCAGCAGCTTGGGGGACTTCCCTCAGGGCTACACCTTC. Translated: CASSLGDFPQGYTF. Variable domain in full (rest from reference TRBV5-6 and TRBJ1-2): DAGVTQSPTHLIKTRGQQVTLRCSPKSGHDTVSWYQQALGQGPQFIFQYYEEEERQRGNFPDRFSGHQFPNYSSELNVNALLLGDSALYLCASSLGDFPQGYTFGSGTRLTVV.

The V gene is TRBV7-9, the J gene TRBJ1-1; D ambiguous. V lost 5 bases and J lost 0, with 10 bases in between. Germline CDR1 reads SEHNR; CDR2 reads FQNEAQ (reference sequence). The CDR3 is 14 residues long. The CDR3 DNA is TGTGCCAGCAGCCCCACCACGGTGAACACTGAAGCTTTCTTT. Translation gives CASSPTTVNTEAFF.

V usage is TRBV2 and J usage is TRBJ2-5; TRBD2 aligns across 10 bases. V was pared by 1 base and J by 5 bases, with 7 bases of the junction left unmatched. In germline, CDR1 is SNHLY, CDR2 FYNNEI. The CDR3 has 16 amino acids. CDR3: CASSEGFSTSGETQYF. The CDR3 DNA sequence: TGTGCCAGCAGTGAAGGCTTTTCGACTAGCGGGGAGACCCAGTACTTC.

V usage is TRBV19 and J usage is TRBJ2-7, with D perhaps TRBD1 (7 bases). CDR1 and CDR2 (germline): LNHDA, SQIVND (reference sequence). V lost 3 bases and J lost 3, with 9 bases in between. The CDR3 covers 13 residues. Here the CDR3 reads CASSIQGGYEQYF. Here the CDR3 DNA reads TGTGCCAGTAGTATTCAGGGGGGCTACGAGCAGTACTTC. Combining the CDR3 with reference TRBV19 and TRBJ2-7 gives the whole variable domain DGGITQSPKYLFRKEGQNVTLSCEQNLNHDAMYWYRQDPGQGLRLIYYSQIVNDFQKGDIAEGYSVSREKKESFPLTVTSAQKNPTAFYLCASSIQGGYEQYFGPGTRLTVT.